The 27 T cell receptor beta chains below come from one sample, sequenced in a study of cytomegalovirus exposure and HLA in healthy donors. PCR used 60 Vbeta primers and 13 Jbeta primers. TCRdb's table, derived via immunoSEQ multiplex PCR, lists solely in-frame clones and lacks some. The sample lists approximately 100,000 clones; around three quarters were seen once. Sequencing used PBMCs. The receptors originated from a man in his forties or fifties in good health and CMV-seropositive.

J is TRBJ1-1 and V is TRBV9; possibly TRBD1 for D (6 bases). The CDR3 loop spans 13 amino acids. CDR1 and CDR2 from the germline V gene are SGDLS and YYNGEE. Trimming left V 4 bases short and J 1 base short, with 8 bases between. The CDR3 nucleotides are TGTGCCAGCAGCCAACAGGGGAACACTGAAGCTTTCTTT. Its protein is CASSQQGNTEAFF. The variable domain in full, completed from reference TRBV9 and TRBJ1-1, reads DSGVTQTPKHLITATGQRVTLRCSPRSGDLSVYWYQQSLDQGLQFLIQYYNGEERAKGNILERFSAQQFPDLHSELNLSSLELGDSALYFCASSQQGNTEAFFGQGTRLTVV.

V and J are TRBV4-1 and TRBJ2-1; TRBD2 aligns across 8 bases. Germline assignment: CDR1 MGHRA and CDR2 YSYEKL. CDR3 length equals 17 residues. The ends lost 1 base at V and 0 bases at J; junction bases unmatched: 5. CDR3 sequence (DNA): TGCGCCAGCAGCCAAGGACGGCGGGGGGCCTCCTACAATGAGCAGTTCTTC. It translates to CASSQGRRGASYNEQFF.

The chain uses TRBV5-1 and TRBJ2-1, with 7 bases identical to TRBD1. The J segment lost 4 bases and the V segment lost 2 bases, leaving 6 bases of the junction unmatched. CDR3 length: 15 residues. Germline-derived CDR1 and CDR2 are SGHRS and YFSETQ. CDR3 protein: CASSFQGDGYNEQFF. The CDR3 region has the DNA TGCGCCAGCAGCTTCCAGGGGGATGGTTACAATGAGCAGTTCTTC.

The chain links TRBV13 to TRBJ2-3; D is unresolved. The V end was cut by 5 bases, the J end by 1 base, with 10 bases between. The CDR3 loop spans 14 amino acids. Germline CDR1 is PRHDT and CDR2 is FYEKMQ (reference sequence). CDR3 nucleotide sequence: TGTGCCAGCAGCGCCACTGGTCGCACAGATACGCAGTATTTT. Translated: CASSATGRTDTQYF.

CDR3 residues: CASRYRSGGWDTEAFF. CDR3 sequence (DNA): TGTGCCAGCAGATATAGGAGTGGGGGGTGGGACACTGAAGCTTTCTTT. This chain connects TRBV7-8 to TRBJ1-1; possible D gene TRBD1, 5 bases. V gave up 6 bases and J gave up 3 bases, with 20 bases separating them. CDR3 length: 16 residues. Germline-derived CDR1 and CDR2 are SGHVS and FQNEAQ.

This clone was counted a few times. The CDR3 loop is CASSQEGISGELFF. The CDR3 DNA sequence: TGTGCCAGCAGTCAAGAGGGTATTTCCGGGGAGCTGTTTTTT. The chain carries TRBV28 and TRBJ2-2; maybe TRBD2 (5 bases). CDR1 is MDHEN, CDR2 SYDVKM, per germline. Trimming took 5 bases from V and 6 from J, leaving 13 bases between them. The CDR3 has 14 residues.

The gene calls are TRBV5-1 and TRBJ1-6, with 9 bases fitting TRBD1. Germline CDR1 reads SGHRS; CDR2 reads YFSETQ. This CDR3 is 15 amino acids long. The J segment lost 7 bases and the V segment lost 4 bases, leaving 6 bases of the junction unmatched. The CDR3, as DNA: TGCGCCAGCAGCGGGACAGGGTTAGAAAATTCACCCCTCCACTTT. Translating gives CASSGTGLENSPLHF.

The chain couples TRBV5-1 to TRBJ2-5; no clear D. Deletions cut 0 bases from V and 5 bases from J, with 17 bases between. Germline loops: CDR1 SGHRS, CDR2 YFSETQ. The CDR3 loop spans 16 amino acids. For the CDR3, the DNA is TGCGCCAGCAGCTTGGTGCCTTCGGGTTCCGGGGAGACCCAGTACTTC. Translation gives CASSLVPSGSGETQYF.

The V and J genes are TRBV5-6 and TRBJ1-5; 7 nucleotides align to TRBD1. The length of the CDR3 is 16 residues. CDR1 SGHDT and CDR2 YYEEEE come from the germline V gene. Trimming removed 4 bases from V and 4 bases from J; junction bases left unmatched: 11. CDR3 region: CASSLRGTARNQPQHF. In DNA form, the CDR3 reads TGTGCCAGCAGCCTAAGGGGGACAGCGCGGAATCAGCCCCAGCATTTT. Full variable domain (remainder filled in from reference TRBV5-6 and TRBJ1-5): DAGVTQSPTHLIKTRGQQVTLRCSPKSGHDTVSWYQQALGQGPQFIFQYYEEEERQRGNFPDRFSGHQFPNYSSELNVNALLLGDSALYLCASSLRGTARNQPQHFGDGTRLSIL.

This chain joins TRBV18 and TRBJ1-1; perhaps TRBD1 as D (6 bases). The CDR3 is made up of 14 amino acids. The germline V gene encodes CDR1 KGHSH and CDR2 LQKENI. V was shortened by 3 bases and J by 0 bases, with 8 bases between the two germline ends. CDR3 residues: CASSPTGLNTEAFF. The DNA for the CDR3 is TGTGCCAGCTCACCGACAGGTTTGAACACTGAAGCTTTCTTT.

The V and J genes are TRBV7-2 and TRBJ2-4; D remains unclear. Germline values: CDR1 SGHTA, CDR2 FQGNSA. The CDR3 runs 13 residues. Trimming removed 5 bases at V and 9 bases at J, with 14 bases between. This CDR3 reads CASSDDFWSIQYF. CDR3 nucleotide sequence: TGTGCCAGCAGCGACGATTTTTGGAGCATTCAGTACTTC.

Written as DNA, the CDR3 is TGTGCCAGCAGGGAGACAGGGCGGACGGAGTCACCCCTCCACTTT. This gives the protein CASRETGRTESPLHF. The chain carries TRBV6-5 and TRBJ1-6, with 7 bases matching TRBD1. Germline lookup yields CDR1 MNHEY and CDR2 SVGAGI. The J segment lost 10 bases and the V segment lost 6 bases, leaving 12 bases of the junction unmatched. This CDR3 has 15 residues.

The CDR3 DNA sequence: TGTGCCAGCTCACCGTCAGACAATGAGCAGTTCTTC. Protein: CASSPSDNEQFF. This chain uses TRBV18 with TRBJ2-1; no definite D call. Germline lookup yields CDR1 KGHSH and CDR2 LQKENI. The CDR3 sequence is 12 residues long. Trimming removed 3 bases at V and 5 bases at J, with 5 bases between.

This clone was counted a few times. The J gene is TRBJ2-1, the V gene TRBV2; 7 nucleotides match TRBD1. Germline V lookup: CDR1 SNHLY, CDR2 FYNNEI. The CDR3 totals 15 residues. Germline trimming cut 6 bases from V and 7 bases from J; bases unmatched to any gene: 12. The CDR3 region is CASRMPGQMTNEQFF. CDR3 coding DNA: TGTGCCAGCAGGATGCCGGGACAGATGACTAATGAGCAGTTCTTC.

CDR3 loop: CASSSTGGSSTDTQYF. The CDR3 DNA follows: TGTGCCAGCAGCTCAACCGGCGGGTCCTCCACAGATACGCAGTATTTT. This chain links TRBV7-6 with TRBJ2-3; perhaps TRBD2 as D (5 bases). The length of the CDR3 is 16 residues. V gave up 4 bases and J gave up 2 bases, with 16 bases separating them. CDR1 and CDR2 (germline): SGHVS, FNYEAQ.

This chain joins TRBV6-5 and TRBJ1-2; TRBD1 aligns across 10 bases. V gave up 5 bases and J gave up 8 bases; unmatched junction bases: 8. The CDR3 is 14 amino acids. From germline, CDR1 is MNHEY and CDR2 SVGAGI. The CDR3 here is CASSAAGTGVGYTF. The DNA of the CDR3 is TGTGCCAGCAGTGCCGCCGGGACAGGGGTAGGCTACACCTTC.

The chain carries TRBV5-1 and TRBJ2-7, with 8 bases aligning to TRBD1. The junction had 6 bases not matched to a gene; V was cut back by 0 bases and J by 4 bases. Germline CDR1 is SGHRS and CDR2 is YFSETQ. The length of the CDR3 is 15 residues. The CDR3 is CASSLAAGGFYEQYF. CDR3 nucleotides: TGCGCCAGCAGCTTGGCGGCAGGGGGCTTTTACGAGCAGTACTTC.

This clone was seen a few times. The chain carries TRBV11-2 and TRBJ1-6; D is unresolved. This CDR3 has 17 residues. V lost 2 bases and J 0 bases, leaving 11 bases between the germline ends. Germline V gene data show CDR1 as SGHAT and CDR2 as FQNNGV. The DNA for the CDR3 is TGTGCCAGCAGCTTACGAGGCCAGAGCTCCTATAATTCACCCCTCCACTTT. Translation: CASSLRGQSSYNSPLHF. Looking up the rest from reference TRBV11-2 and TRBJ1-6 gives the full variable domain: EAGVAQSPRYKIIEKRQSVAFWCNPISGHATLYWYQQILGQGPKLLIQFQNNGVVDDSQLPKDRFSAERLKGVDSTLKIQPAKLEDSAVYLCASSLRGQSSYNSPLHFGNGTRLTVT.

The chain carries TRBV5-5 and TRBJ1-5; tentative D call: TRBD1 (6 bases). The germline CDR1 and CDR2 sequences are SGHKS and YYEKEE (reference sequence). This CDR3 has 15 residues. V was trimmed by 4 bases and J by 1 base, leaving 12 bases between them. The CDR3 nucleotides read TGTGCCAGCAGCCCCCCAGGGGCCAGCAATCAGCCCCAGCATTTT. Amino acids: CASSPPGASNQPQHF.

The chain uses TRBV7-2 and TRBJ1-6; D unresolved. The CDR3 is made up of 15 amino acids. The germline V and J ends were trimmed by 1 base and 7 bases, with 11 bases remaining between them. CDR1 is SGHTA and CDR2 is FQGNSA in the germline V gene. CDR3 nucleotides: TGTGCCAGCAGCTTAGTTGGCGGAGGAAATTCACCCCTCCACTTT. Its protein product is CASSLVGGGNSPLHF.

The rearrangement uses TRBV30 and TRBJ2-2; D ambiguous. The CDR3 length is 16 residues. Germline CDR1 GTSNPN, CDR2 SVGIG (reference sequence). Between the trimmed V and J ends, which lost 7 bases and 5 bases, there was a span of 23 bases. The chain's CDR3 is CASQHADGPRTGELFF. The CDR3 coding sequence is TGTGCCTCTCAACACGCCGATGGCCCCAGGACCGGGGAGCTGTTTTTT.

This chain links TRBV5-6 with TRBJ1-5, with 7 nucleotides matching TRBD1. The CDR3 contains 13 residues. CDR1 is SGHDT, CDR2 YYEEEE, per germline. Unmatched junction bases numbered 5, after V lost 4 bases and J lost 7 bases. The CDR3 reads CASSHRGGQPQHF. The CDR3 DNA reads TGTGCCAGCAGCCACAGGGGCGGGCAGCCCCAGCATTTT.

J is TRBJ1-3 and V is TRBV5-1; a weak D match, TRBD1 (5 bases). CDR3 length: 15 residues. Germline CDR1 is SGHRS and CDR2 is YFSETQ. Trimming stripped 4 bases from V and 0 bases from J, with 11 bases between. CDR3 sequence: CASSPGHRSGNTIYF. Written as DNA, the CDR3 is TGCGCCAGCAGCCCCGGACACCGCTCTGGAAACACCATATATTTT.

This chain uses TRBV6-1 with TRBJ1-3; 8 nucleotides agree with TRBD1. J was trimmed by 1 base and V by 6 bases; bases with no gene match: 5. This CDR3 region has 15 residues. Per the germline V gene, CDR1 is MNHNS and CDR2 is SASEGT. The CDR3 region is CASRHQGASGNTIYF. CDR3 nucleotides: TGTGCCAGCAGGCACCAGGGGGCATCTGGAAACACCATATATTTT.

The chain joins TRBV6-6 to TRBJ1-2; D unresolved. The CDR3 totals 13 residues. V lost 5 bases to trimming and J lost 2 bases, with 9 bases between them. Germline loops: CDR1 MNHNY, CDR2 SVGAGI (reference sequence). Here the CDR3 DNA reads TGTGCCAGCAGTCACGGACTGAACTATGGCTACACCTTC. The encoded protein is CASSHGLNYGYTF.

This clone was counted once. This rearrangement joins TRBV7-6 to TRBJ2-7; tentative D call: TRBD1 (7 bases). Trimming took off 7 bases at V and 5 bases at J, with 24 bases between the two ends. The CDR3 length is 16 residues. Germline V gene sequence: CDR1 SGHVS, CDR2 FNYEAQ. DNA of the CDR3: TGTGCCAGCACCGGTGGCGGGGCAGGGGGATTCAACGAGCAGTACTTC. Translating gives CASTGGGAGGFNEQYF.

The J gene is TRBJ2-7, the V gene TRBV10-1; 10 nucleotides line up with TRBD2. Germline V gene lookup returns CDR1 WNHNN and CDR2 SYGVQD (reference sequence). The CDR3 loop spans 13 amino acids. The CDR3 DNA reads as TGCGCCAGCAGTGAACGGTCTAGCGGGGGCCCCATGGTC. This encodes CASSERSSGGPMV.